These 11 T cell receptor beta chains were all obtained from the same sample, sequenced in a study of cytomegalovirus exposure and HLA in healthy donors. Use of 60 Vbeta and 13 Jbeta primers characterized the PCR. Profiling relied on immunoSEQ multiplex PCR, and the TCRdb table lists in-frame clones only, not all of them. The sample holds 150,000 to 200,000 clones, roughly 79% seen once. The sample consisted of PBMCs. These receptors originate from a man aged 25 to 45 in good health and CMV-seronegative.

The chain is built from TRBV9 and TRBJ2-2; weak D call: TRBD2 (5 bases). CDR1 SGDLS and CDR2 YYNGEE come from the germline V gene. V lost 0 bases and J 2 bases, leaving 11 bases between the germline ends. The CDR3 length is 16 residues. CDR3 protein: CASSVAPSGNTGELFF. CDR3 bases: TGTGCCAGCAGCGTAGCCCCCAGCGGCAACACCGGGGAGCTGTTTTTT.

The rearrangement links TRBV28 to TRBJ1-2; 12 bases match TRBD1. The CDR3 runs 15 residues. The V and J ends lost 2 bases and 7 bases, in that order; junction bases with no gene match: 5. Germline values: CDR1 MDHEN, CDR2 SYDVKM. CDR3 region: CASSLAGTGGTGYTF. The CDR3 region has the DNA TGTGCCAGCAGTTTAGCGGGGACAGGGGGCACTGGCTACACCTTC.

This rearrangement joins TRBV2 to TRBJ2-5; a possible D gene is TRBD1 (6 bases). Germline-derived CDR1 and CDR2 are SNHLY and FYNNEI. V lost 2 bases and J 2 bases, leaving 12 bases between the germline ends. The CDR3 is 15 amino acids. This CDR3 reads CASSESGTPQETQYF. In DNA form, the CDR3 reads TGTGCCAGCAGTGAAAGTGGGACACCACAAGAGACCCAGTACTTC.

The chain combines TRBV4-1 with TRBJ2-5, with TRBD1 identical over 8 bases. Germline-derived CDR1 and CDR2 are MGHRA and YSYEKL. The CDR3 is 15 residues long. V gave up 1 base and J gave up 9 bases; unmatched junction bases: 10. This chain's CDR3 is CASSQVSTGGIAQYF. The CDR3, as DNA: TGCGCCAGCAGCCAAGTCAGTACAGGGGGGATTGCCCAGTACTTC.

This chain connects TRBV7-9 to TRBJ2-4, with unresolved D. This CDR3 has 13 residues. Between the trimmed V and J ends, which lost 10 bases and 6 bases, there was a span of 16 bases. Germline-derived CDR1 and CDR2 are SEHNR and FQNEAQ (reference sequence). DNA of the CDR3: TGTGCCACCGGTATACCTCCTTCAAACATTCAGTACTTC. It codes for CATGIPPSNIQYF.

DNA for the CDR3: TGTGCCAGCAGCACGGGACAGGGAGGCTACACTGAAGCTTTCTTT. Amino acids: CASSTGQGGYTEAFF. The chain combines TRBV21-1 with TRBJ1-1; TRBD1 is the table's D call, not checked against the DNA. TRBV21-1 is a documented pseudogene. The CDR3 is 15 residues long.

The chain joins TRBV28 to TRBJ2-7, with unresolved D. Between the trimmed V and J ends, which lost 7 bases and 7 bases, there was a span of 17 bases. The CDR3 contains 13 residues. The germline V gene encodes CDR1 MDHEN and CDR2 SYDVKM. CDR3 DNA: TGTGCCAGCAACCAGGTTCTCCTTGGGGAGCAGTACTTC. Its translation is CASNQVLLGEQYF.

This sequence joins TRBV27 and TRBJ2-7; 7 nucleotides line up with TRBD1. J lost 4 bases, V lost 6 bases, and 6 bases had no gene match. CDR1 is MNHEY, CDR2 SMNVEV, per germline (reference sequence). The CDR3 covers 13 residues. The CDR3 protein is CASRKGAWYEQYF. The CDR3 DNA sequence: TGTGCCAGCAGAAAGGGGGCTTGGTACGAGCAGTACTTC.

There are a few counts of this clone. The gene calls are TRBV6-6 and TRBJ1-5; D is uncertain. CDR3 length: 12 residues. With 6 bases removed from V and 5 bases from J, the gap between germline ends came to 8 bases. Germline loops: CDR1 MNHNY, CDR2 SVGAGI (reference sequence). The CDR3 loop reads CASRSGDQPQHF. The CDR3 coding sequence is TGTGCCAGCAGATCGGGTGATCAGCCCCAGCATTTT.

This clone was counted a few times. CDR3 in DNA: TGCGCCACCAGATTAGAAGATACGCAGTATTTT. It is translated as CATRLEDTQYF. This chain connects TRBV5-1 to TRBJ2-3; no firm D call. Germline assignment: CDR1 SGHRS and CDR2 YFSETQ. This CDR3 is 11 amino acids long. V lost 9 bases and J 5 bases, leaving 10 bases between the germline ends.

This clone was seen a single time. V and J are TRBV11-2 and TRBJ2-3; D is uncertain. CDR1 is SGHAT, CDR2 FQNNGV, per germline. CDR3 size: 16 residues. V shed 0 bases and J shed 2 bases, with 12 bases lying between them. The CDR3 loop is CASSLEFGITTDTQYF. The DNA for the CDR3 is TGTGCCAGCAGCTTAGAGTTTGGCATAACCACAGATACGCAGTATTTT.